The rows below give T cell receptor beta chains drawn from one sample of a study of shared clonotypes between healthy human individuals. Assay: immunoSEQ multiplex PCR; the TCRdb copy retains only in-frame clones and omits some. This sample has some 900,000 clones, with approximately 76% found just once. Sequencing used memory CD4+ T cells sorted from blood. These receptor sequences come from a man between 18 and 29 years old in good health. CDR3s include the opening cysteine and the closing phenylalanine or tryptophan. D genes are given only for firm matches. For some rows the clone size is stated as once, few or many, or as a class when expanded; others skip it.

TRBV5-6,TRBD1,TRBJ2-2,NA,CASSSGQGVGELFF,TGTGCCAGCAGCTCGGGACAGGGAGTCGGGGAGCTGTTTTTT
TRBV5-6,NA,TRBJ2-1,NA,CASSFGTYYNEQFF,TGTGCCAGCAGCTTCGGGACTTACTACAATGAGCAGTTCTTC
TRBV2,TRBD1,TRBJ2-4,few,CASSTGVAKNIQYF,TGTGCCAGCAGCACAGGGGTGGCCAAAAACATTCAGTACTTC
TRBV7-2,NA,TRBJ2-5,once,CASQFSGQETQYF,TGTGCCAGCCAGTTCTCCGGTCAAGAGACCCAGTACTTC
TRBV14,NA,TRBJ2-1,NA,CASSQGLGWGNEQFF,TGTGCCAGCAGCCAAGGACTAGGATGGGGCAATGAGCAGTTCTTC
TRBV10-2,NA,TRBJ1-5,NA,CASGTGSNQPQHF,TGCGCCAGCGGCACAGGCTCCAATCAGCCCCAGCATTTT
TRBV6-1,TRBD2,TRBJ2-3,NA,CASSEAGAGGPGGTDTQYF,TGTGCCAGCAGTGAAGCTGGAGCGGGAGGGCCGGGGGGCACAGATACGCAGTATTTT
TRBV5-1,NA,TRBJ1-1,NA,CASGLGLENTEAFF,TGCGCCAGCGGGTTAGGGTTGGAGAACACTGAAGCTTTCTTT
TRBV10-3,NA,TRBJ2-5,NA,CAISESLVQETQYF,TGTGCCATCAGTGAGTCCCTCGTACAAGAGACCCAGTACTTC
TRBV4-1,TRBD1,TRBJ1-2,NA,CASSLGQGVSGGYTF,TGCGCCAGCAGCTTAGGACAGGGCGTCTCGGGTGGCTACACCTTC
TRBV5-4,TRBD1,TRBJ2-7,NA,CASSSPGQGTYEQYF,TGTGCCAGCAGCTCACCGGGACAGGGAACGTACGAGCAGTACTTC
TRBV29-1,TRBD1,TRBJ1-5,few,CSVVWAGGGNQPQHF,TGCAGCGTTGTTTGGGCAGGGGGCGGGAATCAGCCCCAGCATTTT
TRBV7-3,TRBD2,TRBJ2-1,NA,CASSLGSGGPPYNEQFF,TGTGCCAGCAGCTTAGGTAGCGGGGGACCCCCCTACAATGAGCAGTTCTTC
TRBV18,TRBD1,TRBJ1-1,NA,CASSYSGGYTEAFF,TGTGCCAGCTCATACTCAGGGGGCTACACTGAAGCTTTCTTT
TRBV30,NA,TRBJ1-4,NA,CAWSDPRKGNEKLFF,TGTGCCTGGAGTGATCCCAGGAAGGGTAATGAAAAACTGTTTTTT
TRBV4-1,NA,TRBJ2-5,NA,CASSQPNRQAEGTQYF,TGCGCCAGCAGCCAACCCAATCGACAGGCGGAGGGGACCCAGTACTTC
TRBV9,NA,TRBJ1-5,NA,CASSVGTNSNQPQHF,TGTGCCAGCAGCGTTGGGACAAATAGCAATCAGCCCCAGCATTTT
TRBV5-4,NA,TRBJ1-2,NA,CASSPGVGGYYGYTF,TGTGCCAGCAGCCCCGGGGTTGGGGGGTACTATGGCTACACCTTC
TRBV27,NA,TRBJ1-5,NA,CASSLSSGNQPQHF,TGTGCCAGCAGTTTATCTAGCGGCAATCAGCCCCAGCATTTT
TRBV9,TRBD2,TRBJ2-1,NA,CASSSGLAGIRNEQFF,TGTGCCAGCAGTTCCGGACTAGCGGGAATTCGGAATGAGCAGTTCTTC
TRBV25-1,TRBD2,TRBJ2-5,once,CASSEELAGAYQETQYF,TGTGCCAGCAGTGAAGAACTAGCGGGAGCTTACCAAGAGACCCAGTACTTC
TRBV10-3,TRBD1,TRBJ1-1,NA,CASLGGTGLTTTEAFF,TGTGCCTCGCTAGGGGGGACAGGATTGACGACCACTGAAGCTTTCTTT
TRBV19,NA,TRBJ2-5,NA,CASSMAGAYQETQYF,TGTGCCAGTAGTATGGCGGGGGCCTATCAAGAGACCCAGTACTTC
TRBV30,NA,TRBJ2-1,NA,CAWSVTGPYNEQFF,TGTGCCTGGAGTGTTACGGGACCCTACAATGAGCAGTTCTTC
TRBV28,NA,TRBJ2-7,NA,CASSTGNYEQYF,TGTGCCAGCAGCACAGGGAACTACGAGCAGTACTTC
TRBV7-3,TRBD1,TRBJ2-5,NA,CASSLSGQARETQYF,TGTGCCAGCAGCTTATCAGGACAGGCTAGGGAGACCCAGTACTTC
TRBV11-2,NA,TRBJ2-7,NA,CASSLSAYEQYF,TGTGCCAGCAGCTTATCGGCCTACGAGCAGTACTTC
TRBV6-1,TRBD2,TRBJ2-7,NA,CASSEGTSGVAYEQYF,TGTGCCAGCAGTGAAGGGACTAGCGGGGTCGCCTACGAGCAGTACTTC
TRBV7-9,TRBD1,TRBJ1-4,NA,CASSLDDRDRGSNEKLFF,TGTGCCAGCAGCTTGGACGACCGGGACAGGGGTTCTAATGAAAAACTGTTTTTT
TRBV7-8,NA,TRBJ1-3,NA,CASSLASAGNTIYF,TGTGCCAGCAGCTTAGCCAGTGCTGGAAACACCATATATTTT
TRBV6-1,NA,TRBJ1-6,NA,CASRETAGHNSPLHF,TGTGCCAGCAGGGAAACCGCAGGGCATAATTCACCCCTCCACTTT
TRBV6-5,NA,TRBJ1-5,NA,CASSYQGGYNQPQHF,TGTGCCAGCAGTTACCAAGGAGGGTACAATCAGCCCCAGCATTTT
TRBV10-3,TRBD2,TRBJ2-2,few,CAISESRGLALFF,TGTGCCATCAGTGAGTCACGGGGACTAGCGCTGTTTTTT
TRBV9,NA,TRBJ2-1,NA,CASSPNSVVTYNEQFF,TGTGCCAGCAGCCCCAATAGTGTTGTCACCTACAATGAGCAGTTCTTC
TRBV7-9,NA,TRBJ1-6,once,CASSSLGISPLHF,TGTGCCAGCAGCTCCCTCGGGATTTCACCCCTCCACTTT
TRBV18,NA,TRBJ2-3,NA,CASSPLPHTGVSGDTQYF,TGTGCCAGCTCACCACTGCCCCATACTGGAGTGAGTGGCGATACGCAGTATTTT
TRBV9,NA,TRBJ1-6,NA,CASSSGPTNSPLHF,TGTGCCAGCAGCTCGGGACCTACTAATTCACCCCTCCACTTT
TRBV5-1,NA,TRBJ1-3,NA,CASSLPTAGNTIYF,TGCGCCAGCAGCTTGCCGACGGCTGGAAACACCATATATTTT
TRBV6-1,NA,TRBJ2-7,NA,CASSESGLREQYF,TGTGCCAGCAGTGAAAGTGGACTGCGGGAGCAGTACTTC
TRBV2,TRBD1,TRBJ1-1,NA,CASSEQGAGEAFF,TGTGCCAGCAGTGAGCAGGGGGCGGGTGAAGCTTTCTTT
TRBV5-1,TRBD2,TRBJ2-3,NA,CASSPGIAGVTDTQYF,TGCGCCAGCAGCCCCGGTATAGCGGGGGTCACAGATACGCAGTATTTT
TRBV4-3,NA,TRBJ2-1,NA,CASRSGYESSYNEQFF,TGCGCCAGCAGGTCGGGGTATGAGAGCTCCTACAATGAGCAGTTCTTC
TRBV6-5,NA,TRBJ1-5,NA,CASSYSAAQPQHF,TGTGCCAGCAGTTACTCCGCAGCCCAGCCCCAGCATTTT
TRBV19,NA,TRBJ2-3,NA,CASSIAGTSSTDTQYF,TGTGCCAGTAGTATAGCCGGGACTTCTAGCACAGATACGCAGTATTTT
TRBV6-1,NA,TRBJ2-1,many,CASSEETVSYNEQFF,TGTGCCAGCAGTGAAGAGACAGTGTCCTACAATGAGCAGTTCTTC
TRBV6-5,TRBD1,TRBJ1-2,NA,CASSYSNRGHGYTF,TGTGCCAGCAGTTACTCGAACAGGGGTCATGGCTACACCTTC
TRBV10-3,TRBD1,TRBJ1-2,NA,CATTGGVNYGYTF,TGTGCCACCACAGGGGGCGTAAACTATGGCTACACCTTC
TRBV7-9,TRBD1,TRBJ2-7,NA,CASSPGTGSSEQYF,TGTGCCAGCAGCCCCGGGACAGGGTCGTCCGAGCAGTACTTC
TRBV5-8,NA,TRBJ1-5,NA,CASSLVGGRQPQHF,TGTGCCAGCAGCTTGGTTGGGGGGCGTCAGCCCCAGCATTTT